The 28 T cell receptor beta chains presented below share a single source sample, sequenced in a study of OX40 agonist ivuxolimab in advanced cancers. Sequenced by immunoSEQ multiplex PCR; TCRdb stores in-frame clones only, minus some. The sample records roughly 80,000 clones, approximately 85% being singletons. The source was CD4+ or CD8+ T cells sorted from blood, collected in a trial of the OX40 agonist ivuxolimab. The receptors here all came from an adult with an advanced solid tumor such as melanoma, head and neck, liver or kidney cancer.

CDR3 sequence: CASSLGGAGQETQYF. The CDR3 DNA reads as TGCGCCAGCAGCTTGGGTGGGGCCGGCCAAGAGACCCAGTACTTC. The V gene is TRBV5-1, the J gene TRBJ2-5, with D perhaps matching TRBD1 (5 bases). Germline V gene lookup returns CDR1 SGHRS and CDR2 YFSETQ. The CDR3 is made up of 15 amino acids. The germline V and J ends were trimmed by 0 bases and 1 base, with 10 bases remaining between them.

The J gene is TRBJ2-1, the V gene TRBV5-4; 13 positions match TRBD2. The CDR3 runs 16 residues. The J segment lost 4 bases and the V segment lost 4 bases, leaving 5 bases of the junction unmatched. Germline V CDR1 and CDR2: SGHNT, YYREEE (reference sequence). This chain's CDR3 is CASSMGTSGVYNEQFF. The DNA of the CDR3 is TGTGCCAGCAGCATGGGGACTAGCGGGGTATACAATGAGCAGTTCTTC. The full variable domain, in which reference TRBV5-4 and TRBJ2-1 provide the parts outside the CDR3, is ETGVTQSPTHLIKTRGQQVTLRCSSQSGHNTVSWYQQALGQGPQFIFQYYREEENGRGNFPPRFSGLQFPNYSSELNVNALELDDSALYLCASSMGTSGVYNEQFFGPGTRLTVL.

The rearrangement links TRBV5-1 to TRBJ1-1; TRBD1 aligns across 7 bases. This CDR3 region has 15 residues. V lost 4 bases and J lost 5; bases outside the gene matches: 11. Germline V gene lookup returns CDR1 SGHRS and CDR2 YFSETQ. The CDR3 loop is CASSLSGQIITEAFF. CDR3 nucleotide sequence: TGCGCCAGCAGCCTGTCGGGACAGATAATAACTGAAGCTTTCTTT.

V gene TRBV6-5 combines with J gene TRBJ2-7; possibly TRBD2 for D (5 bases). The V end was cut by 6 bases, the J end by 2 bases, with 8 bases between. In germline, CDR1 is MNHEY, CDR2 SVGAGI. The CDR3 covers 12 residues. CDR3 in amino acids: CASRHGTYEQYF. The CDR3 DNA sequence: TGTGCCAGCAGACACGGGACCTACGAGCAGTACTTC.

The chain recombines TRBV30 with TRBJ1-6; 9 nucleotides line up with TRBD1. From germline, CDR1 is GTSNPN and CDR2 SVGIG (reference sequence). V was clipped by 5 bases and J by 11 bases; unmatched bases: 16. The length of the CDR3 is 16 residues. CDR3 loop: CAWAPKQGARWTPLHF. DNA for the CDR3: TGTGCCTGGGCCCCGAAACAGGGGGCGCGATGGACACCCCTCCACTTT.

The chain has TRBV14 and TRBJ1-2, with unresolved D. The V end lost 0 bases, the J end lost 4 bases, and 6 bases lay between the germline ends. This CDR3 region has 13 residues. In germline, CDR1 is SGHDN, CDR2 FVKESK. The CDR3 DNA sequence: TGTGCCAGCAGCCAAGAAGGGTTCTATGGCTACACCTTC. As protein: CASSQEGFYGYTF.

The chain has TRBV9 and TRBJ1-1; D is perhaps TRBD1 (5 bases). CDR1 and CDR2 (germline): SGDLS, YYNGEE. The length of the CDR3 is 14 residues. Deletions cut 4 bases from V and 5 bases from J, with 15 bases between. CDR3 loop: CASSPRGMATEAFF. The DNA for the CDR3 is TGTGCCAGCAGCCCCCGGGGGATGGCAACTGAAGCTTTCTTT.

CDR3 in amino acids: CATSRGGQLDEQFF. The CDR3 region has the DNA TGTGCCACCAGCAGAGGCGGCCAGCTGGATGAGCAGTTCTTC. The chain employs TRBV15 and TRBJ2-1; D remains unclear. V was trimmed by 1 base and J by 8 bases, leaving 12 bases between them. This CDR3 spans 14 amino acids. Per germline, CDR1 LNHNV and CDR2 YYDKDF (reference sequence).

In its sample, this clone was seen once. The gene calls are TRBV6-5 and TRBJ2-7; TRBD2 matches 8 bases. The V gene end was trimmed by 6 bases and the J gene end by 5 bases; junction bases not matched to a gene: 6. Per the germline V gene, CDR1 is MNHEY and CDR2 is SVGAGI. The CDR3 sequence is 13 residues long. The CDR3 protein is CASSLRGGDEQYF. The CDR3 bases are TGTGCCAGCAGCCTTCGGGGGGGCGACGAGCAGTACTTC.

The chain is built from TRBV30 and TRBJ1-6, with unresolved D. The germline V gene has CDR1 GTSNPN and CDR2 SVGIG (reference sequence). V shed 7 bases and J shed 7 bases, with 14 bases lying between them. This CDR3 is built from 13 residues. The CDR3 spells CASRKGRNSPLHF. CDR3 sequence (DNA): TGTGCCTCTCGGAAAGGGCGGAATTCACCCCTCCACTTT.

This chain joins TRBV7-2 and TRBJ2-5; 9 positions match TRBD1. CDR1 SGHTA and CDR2 FQGNSA come from the germline V gene. The junction had 7 bases not matched to a gene; V was cut back by 0 bases and J by 5 bases. CDR3 length: 16 amino acids. The CDR3: CASSLAVQGAGETQYF. For the CDR3, the DNA is TGTGCCAGCAGCTTAGCGGTACAGGGGGCTGGGGAGACCCAGTACTTC.

The rearrangement joins TRBV5-4 to TRBJ2-7, with D perhaps matching TRBD2 (7 bases). Germline CDR1 reads SGHNT; CDR2 reads YYREEE (reference sequence). The CDR3 totals 15 residues. The V gene lost 4 bases and the J gene lost 3 bases, with 17 bases spanning the gap. The CDR3 is CASSQRGEGRYEQYF. CDR3 nucleotide sequence: TGTGCCAGCAGCCAGAGGGGGGAGGGCCGCTACGAGCAGTACTTC.

The rearrangement links TRBV9 to TRBJ1-2; perhaps TRBD1 as D (5 bases). CDR1 and CDR2 from the germline V gene are SGDLS and YYNGEE. The V end lost 3 bases, the J end lost 2 bases, and 11 bases lay between the germline ends. The CDR3 spans 14 residues. As DNA, the CDR3 is TGTGCCAGCAGCGCAGGAGGGGTCAACTATGGCTACACCTTC. Encoded protein: CASSAGGVNYGYTF. The full variable domain, with the rest looked up from reference TRBV9 and TRBJ1-2, is DSGVTQTPKHLITATGQRVTLRCSPRSGDLSVYWYQQSLDQGLQFLIQYYNGEERAKGNILERFSAQQFPDLHSELNLSSLELGDSALYFCASSAGGVNYGYTFGSGTRLTVV.

The chain is built from TRBV19 and TRBJ1-3, with 7 bases matching TRBD1. The length of the CDR3 is 14 residues. The germline V gene has CDR1 LNHDA and CDR2 SQIVND (reference sequence). The ends lost 7 bases at V and 5 bases at J; junction bases unmatched: 8. The CDR3 DNA reads as TGTGCCAGTACCGAGACAGGGACCAGAAACACCATATATTTT. It translates to CASTETGTRNTIYF.

This chain uses TRBV7-2 with TRBJ2-7; D might be TRBD2 (5 bases). The germline V gene encodes CDR1 SGHTA and CDR2 FQGNSA. V lost 5 bases and J 3 bases, leaving 17 bases between the germline ends. CDR3 length: 15 residues. Written as DNA, the CDR3 is TGTGCCAGCAGCCAGGACCACCCAGGAGGCTACGAGCAGTACTTC. As protein: CASSQDHPGGYEQYF.

This rearrangement joins TRBV5-1 to TRBJ2-7; D ambiguous. The CDR3 covers 14 residues. V gave up 0 bases and J gave up 3 bases, with 10 bases separating them. Germline lookup yields CDR1 SGHRS and CDR2 YFSETQ. This CDR3 reads CASSLATGLYEQYF. In DNA form, the CDR3 reads TGCGCCAGCAGCTTGGCTACTGGCCTCTACGAGCAGTACTTC.

This clone showed up just a few times. A junction end diverges from the germline sequence, so it may reflect a read error. The chain combines TRBV10-3 with TRBJ1-1; D is uncertain. Germline CDR1 reads ENHRY; CDR2 reads SYGVKD. The CDR3 runs 10 residues. CDR3 amino acids: CAISESIIRF. In nucleotides, the CDR3 is TGTGCCATCAGTGAGTCTATAATACGATTT.

This sequence joins TRBV7-2 and TRBJ1-4, with D tentatively TRBD1 (6 bases). The CDR3 contains 15 residues. The germline gives CDR1 SGHTA, CDR2 FQGNSA. Trimming removed 2 bases from V and 6 bases from J, with 13 bases in between. CDR3 in DNA: TGTGCCAGCAGCTTAATGGGACATGGAGATGAAAAACTGTTTTTT. Translating gives CASSLMGHGDEKLFF.

The J gene is TRBJ2-7, the V gene TRBV28; 9 positions agree with TRBD1. The CDR3 sequence is 15 residues long. Germline V CDR1 and CDR2: MDHEN, SYDVKM. Trimming took 5 bases from V and 6 from J; bases not matched to a gene: 11. The CDR3 region has the DNA TGTGCCAGCAGTCTAGGCTTGGGACAGGGATCCGAGCAGTACTTC. It codes for CASSLGLGQGSEQYF.

This clone was detected once. V and J are TRBV30 and TRBJ1-2; D remains ambiguous. The CDR3 spans 11 residues. Trimming removed 3 bases from V and 7 bases from J, with 9 bases in between. The germline gives CDR1 GTSNPN, CDR2 SVGIG (reference sequence). DNA for the CDR3: TGTGCCTGGAGGGAAATGGGTGGCTACACCTTC. Residues: CAWREMGGYTF.

The rearrangement joins TRBV7-3 to TRBJ1-1, with D possibly being TRBD1 (5 bases). The germline V gene encodes CDR1 SGHTA and CDR2 FQGTGA. The CDR3 extends over 14 amino acids. The V and J ends lost 5 bases and 5 bases respectively, with 15 bases between them. The CDR3 DNA reads as TGTGCCAGCAGCCCTTCCGGGGCGCAGACTGAAGCTTTCTTT. This gives the protein CASSPSGAQTEAFF.

The V and J genes are TRBV7-3 and TRBJ2-1, with TRBD1 as a possible D gene (6 bases). The CDR3 runs 13 residues. Germline V gene data show CDR1 as SGHTA and CDR2 as FQGTGA. Trimming stripped 5 bases from V and 5 bases from J, with 10 bases between. The CDR3 sequence is CASSRGQHNEQFF. In DNA, the CDR3 is TGTGCCAGCAGCCGCGGACAGCACAATGAGCAGTTCTTC.

CDR3 in DNA: TGTGCCAGCTCACAGATCGGCGGAAACACCATATATTTT. This sequence encodes CASSQIGGNTIYF. The chain recombines TRBV18 with TRBJ1-3, with D uncertain. Germline loops: CDR1 KGHSH, CDR2 LQKENI. Trimming took 4 bases from V and 4 from J, leaving 8 bases between them. The length of the CDR3 is 13 residues.

V usage is TRBV18 and J usage is TRBJ2-7; D is perhaps TRBD2 (5 bases). This CDR3 comprises 14 residues. The germline V gene has CDR1 KGHSH and CDR2 LQKENI. Trimming removed 5 bases at V and 5 bases at J, with 16 bases between. The CDR3 reads CASSEGKGFDEQYF. The CDR3, as DNA: TGTGCCAGCTCAGAGGGAAAAGGGTTTGACGAGCAGTACTTC.

The CDR3 loop is CASSLDVVANYGYTF. The CDR3 coding sequence is TGTGCCAGCAGTTTGGACGTCGTAGCTAACTATGGCTACACCTTC. The chain employs TRBV6-6 and TRBJ1-2; D uncertain. Germline values: CDR1 MNHNY, CDR2 SVGAGI (reference sequence). The CDR3 runs to 15 residues. Trimming removed 4 bases from V and 0 bases from J, with 12 bases in between.

Written as DNA, the CDR3 is TGTGCCAGCAGCTTAGACTTTATTCGGGCAGGGGCGGCCTACGAGCAGTACTTC. Translation gives CASSLDFIRAGAAYEQYF. The rearrangement uses TRBV11-2 and TRBJ2-7; maybe TRBD1 (6 bases). CDR3 size: 18 residues. The germline gives CDR1 SGHAT, CDR2 FQNNGV. Trimming took off 0 bases at V and 2 bases at J, with 20 bases between the two ends.

The chain employs TRBV6-4 and TRBJ2-1; D not resolved. The CDR3 loop spans 13 amino acids. The V and J ends lost 0 bases and 4 bases respectively, with 4 bases between them. Germline CDR1 and CDR2: MRHNA and SNTAGT. CDR3 sequence reads: CASSDSGYNEQFF. CDR3 DNA sequence: TGTGCCAGCAGTGACTCGGGATACAATGAGCAGTTCTTC.

This chain joins TRBV18 and TRBJ2-1; 11 bases are shared with TRBD2. Germline V gene data show CDR1 as KGHSH and CDR2 as LQKENI. CDR3 size: 16 residues. J lost 9 bases, V lost 3 bases, and 10 bases had no gene match. Here the CDR3 reads CASSPSLAGGSGEQFF. The CDR3 DNA is TGTGCCAGCTCACCTTCTCTAGCGGGAGGAAGCGGTGAGCAGTTCTTC.